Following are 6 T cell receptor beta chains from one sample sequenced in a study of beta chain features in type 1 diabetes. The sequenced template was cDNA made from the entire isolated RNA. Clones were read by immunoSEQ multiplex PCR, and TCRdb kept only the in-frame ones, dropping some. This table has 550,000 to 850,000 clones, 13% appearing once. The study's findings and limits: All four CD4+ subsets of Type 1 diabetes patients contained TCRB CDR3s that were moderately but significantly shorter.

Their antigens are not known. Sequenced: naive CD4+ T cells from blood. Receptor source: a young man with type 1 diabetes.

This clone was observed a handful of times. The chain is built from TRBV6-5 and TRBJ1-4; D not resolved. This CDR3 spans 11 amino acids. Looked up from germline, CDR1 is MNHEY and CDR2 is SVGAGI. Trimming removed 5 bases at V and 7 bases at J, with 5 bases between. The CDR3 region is CASSPGEKLFF. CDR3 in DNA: TGTGCCAGCAGTCCCGGTGAAAAACTGTTTTTT.

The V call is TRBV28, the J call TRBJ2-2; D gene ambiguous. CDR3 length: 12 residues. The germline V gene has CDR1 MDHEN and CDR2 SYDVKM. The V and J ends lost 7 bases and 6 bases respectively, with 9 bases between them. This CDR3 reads CASKRLSGELFF. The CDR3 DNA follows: TGTGCCAGCAAACGTCTCTCCGGGGAGCTGTTTTTT.

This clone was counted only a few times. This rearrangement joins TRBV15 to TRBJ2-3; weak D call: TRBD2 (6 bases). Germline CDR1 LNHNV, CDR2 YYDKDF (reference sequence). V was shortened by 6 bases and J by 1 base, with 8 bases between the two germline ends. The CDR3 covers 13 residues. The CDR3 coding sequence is TGTGCCACCAGGGCTAGCGGCACAGATACGCAGTATTTT. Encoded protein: CATRASGTDTQYF. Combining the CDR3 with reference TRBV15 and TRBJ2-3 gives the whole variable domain DAMVIQNPRYQVTQFGKPVTLSCSQTLNHNVMYWYQQKSSQAPKLLFHYYDKDFNNEADTPDNFQSRRPNTSFCFLDIRSPGLGDTAMYLCATRASGTDTQYFGPGTRLTVL.

CDR3 residues: CASSSQLAVEQFF. In nucleotides, the CDR3 is TGTGCCAGCAGTTCCCAACTAGCGGTTGAGCAGTTCTTC. The V gene is TRBV6-5, the J gene TRBJ2-1; 8 bases agree with TRBD2. CDR1 and CDR2 (germline): MNHEY, SVGAGI. The CDR3 runs 13 residues. Trimming at V came to 4 bases and at J to 9 bases, leaving 5 bases not matched to a gene.

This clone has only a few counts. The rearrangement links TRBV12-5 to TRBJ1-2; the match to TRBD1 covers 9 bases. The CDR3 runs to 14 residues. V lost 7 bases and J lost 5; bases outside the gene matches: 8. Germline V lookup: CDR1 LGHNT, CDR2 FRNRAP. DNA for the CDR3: TGTGCTAGTGCCACGACAGGGGGAGGGTATGGCTACACCTTC. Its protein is CASATTGGGYGYTF.

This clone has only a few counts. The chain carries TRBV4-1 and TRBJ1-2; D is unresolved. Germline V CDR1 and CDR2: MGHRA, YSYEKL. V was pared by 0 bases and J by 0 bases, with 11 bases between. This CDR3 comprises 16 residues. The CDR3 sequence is CASSQDRGEPNYGYTF. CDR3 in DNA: TGCGCCAGCAGCCAAGATCGAGGAGAACCTAACTATGGCTACACCTTC.